A single sample is the source of the 11 T cell receptor beta chains below, sequenced in a study of cytomegalovirus exposure and HLA in healthy donors listed by TCRdb under 2017. The library relied on the immunoSEQ multiplex PCR assay. Sourced from immuneACCESS, this table was stored by TCRdb with only in-frame sequences that have V and J called. A share of the clones is absent; for the studies checked, an unresolved V gene accounts for under half, and the remainder has no known explanation. Here the sample has 330,000 or so clones; just over 85% occur a single time. The ten biggest clones cover about 0.91% of the sample. The sample taken for sequencing was PBMCs. These receptors came from a woman aged 18-30 years in good health and CMV-seronegative.

This clone was picked up a small number of times. V usage is TRBV4-1 and J usage is TRBJ2-2, with TRBD1 identical over 11 bases. The ends lost 3 bases at V and 5 bases at J; junction bases unmatched: 5. CDR1 is MGHRA, CDR2 YSYEKL, per germline. The CDR3 runs to 16 residues. The chain's CDR3 is CASSHPGTGGTGELFF. The CDR3, as DNA: TGCGCCAGCAGCCACCCCGGGACAGGGGGAACCGGGGAGCTGTTTTTT.

V is TRBV4-1 and J is TRBJ1-5, with D possibly matching TRBD1 (6 bases). This CDR3 has 17 amino acids. V was clipped by 0 bases and J by 2 bases, with 14 bases between them. CDR1 is MGHRA and CDR2 is YSYEKL in the germline V gene. For the CDR3, the DNA is TGCGCCAGCAGCCAAGAAGGGGGAAGCATCGGCAATCAGCCCCAGCATTTT. Its protein product is CASSQEGGSIGNQPQHF.

The J gene is TRBJ2-7, the V gene TRBV4-3; TRBD2 is a possible D gene (6 bases). Germline-derived CDR1 and CDR2 are LGHNA and YSLEER. CDR3 length: 14 residues. V was clipped by 1 base and J by 2 bases, with 9 bases between them. The CDR3 DNA reads TGCGCCAGCAGCCAAGGGGCGGGACCCTACGAGCAGTACTTC. Protein sequence: CASSQGAGPYEQYF.

The CDR3 sequence: CASSQDEGYGYTF. The CDR3 DNA follows: TGTGCCAGCTCACAAGACGAGGGCTATGGCTACACCTTC. This chain uses TRBV18 with TRBJ1-2, with D hard to call. The ends were cut back, 4 bases at V and 4 bases at J, with 10 bases in the middle. CDR1 and CDR2 (germline): KGHSH, LQKENI. This CDR3 spans 13 amino acids.

This chain links TRBV27 with TRBJ1-5; no clear D gene. V shed 6 bases and J shed 0 bases, with 9 bases lying between them. Germline assignment: CDR1 MNHEY and CDR2 SMNVEV (reference sequence). The CDR3 is made up of 14 amino acids. The CDR3 DNA reads as TGTGCCAGCAGGGAGTCCAGTAGCAATCAGCCCCAGCATTTT. Residues: CASRESSSNQPQHF.

The chain employs TRBV7-7 and TRBJ1-2; D call uncertain. The ends were cut back, 5 bases at V and 8 bases at J, with 30 bases in the middle. From germline, CDR1 is SSHAT and CDR2 FNYEAQ (reference sequence). This CDR3 region has 18 residues. The CDR3 is CASSPPGNSLGIVGGYTF. The CDR3 region has the DNA TGTGCCAGCAGCCCACCGGGTAATAGTCTCGGGATCGTTGGGGGCTACACCTTC.

In its sample, this clone was seen once. The V and J genes are TRBV5-5 and TRBJ2-1, with a possible D match to TRBD2 (5 bases). Germline V gene data show CDR1 as SGHKS and CDR2 as YYEKEE (reference sequence). The CDR3 totals 12 residues. Deletions cut 2 bases from V and 7 bases from J, with 7 bases between. CDR3 bases: TGTGCCAGCAGCTTCGGGGAGAATGAGCAGTTCTTC. Encoded protein: CASSFGENEQFF.

This clone appeared a single time. This chain joins TRBV6-1 and TRBJ2-1; TRBD1 matches at 7 bases. The germline V gene encodes CDR1 MNHNS and CDR2 SASEGT. The CDR3 totals 15 residues. Trimming cost V 4 bases and J 4 bases; bases outside gene matches: 7. CDR3 DNA sequence: TGTGCCAGCAGTGTGACAGGGCAAAAGTACAATGAGCAGTTCTTC. As protein: CASSVTGQKYNEQFF.

The chain employs TRBV5-1 and TRBJ2-7; 9 positions match TRBD1. Germline-derived CDR1 and CDR2 are SGHRS and YFSETQ. The CDR3 length is 14 residues. Losses at the gene ends were 4 bases for V and 7 bases for J; bases not matched to a gene: 9. The DNA of the CDR3 is TGCGCCAGCAGCCACGGACAGGGGCTTCGGGAGCAGTACTTC. It translates to CASSHGQGLREQYF. The full variable domain, with the rest looked up from reference TRBV5-1 and TRBJ2-7, is KAGVTQTPRYLIKTRGQQVTLSCSPISGHRSVSWYQQTPGQGLQFLFEYFSETQRNKGNFPGRFSGRQFSNSRSEMNVSTLELGDSALYLCASSHGQGLREQYFGPGTRLTVT.

In nucleotides, the CDR3 is TGTGCCATCAGTCTCGGACAGGGTAGACCCGGGGCCAACGTCCTGACTTTC. Translation gives CAISLGQGRPGANVLTF. The rearrangement joins TRBV10-3 to TRBJ2-6; 8 nucleotides line up with TRBD1. Germline V gives CDR1 ENHRY, CDR2 SYGVKD. J lost 4 bases, V lost 5 bases, and 10 bases had no gene match. This CDR3 has 17 residues.

Only one count was recorded for this clone. V is TRBV5-4 and J is TRBJ2-1; tentatively, D is TRBD2 (5 bases). This CDR3 region has 14 residues. Germline V gene data show CDR1 as SGHNT and CDR2 as YYREEE (reference sequence). Trimming took 4 bases from V and 7 from J, leaving 15 bases between them. CDR3 nucleotides: TGTGCCAGCAGCGGGAACACCCCGGGAAATGAGCAGTTCTTC. Translating it yields CASSGNTPGNEQFF.